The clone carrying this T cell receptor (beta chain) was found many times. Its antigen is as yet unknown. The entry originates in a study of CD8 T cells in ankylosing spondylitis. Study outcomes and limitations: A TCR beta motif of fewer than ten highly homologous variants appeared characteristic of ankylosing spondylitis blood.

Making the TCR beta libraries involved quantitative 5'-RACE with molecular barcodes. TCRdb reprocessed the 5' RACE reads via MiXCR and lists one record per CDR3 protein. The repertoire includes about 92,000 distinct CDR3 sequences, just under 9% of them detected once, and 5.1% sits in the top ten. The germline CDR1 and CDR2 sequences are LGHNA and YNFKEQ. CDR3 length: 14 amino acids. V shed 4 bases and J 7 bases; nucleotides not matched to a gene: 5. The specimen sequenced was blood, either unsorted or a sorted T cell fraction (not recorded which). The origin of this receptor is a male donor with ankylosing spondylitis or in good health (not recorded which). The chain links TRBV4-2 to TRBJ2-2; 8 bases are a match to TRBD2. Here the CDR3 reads CASSRGGQGGELFF. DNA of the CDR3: TGTGCCAGCAGCCGCGGGGGGCAGGGCGGGGAGCTGTTTTTT.